The T cell receptor beta chain described here comes from a study of Ad26.COV2.S vaccination and SARS-CoV-2 variants. Study overall: Ad26.COV2.S was injected intramuscularly once or twice, 56 days apart.

The CDR3 runs to 15 residues. With 4 bases clipped from V and 2 bases from J, the junction kept 5 bases outside the gene matches. The germline V gene has CDR1 LNHDA and CDR2 SQIVND (reference sequence). A word on this clone: Its antigen is not known.

The protocol was immunoSEQ multiplex PCR, while the TCRdb copy is restricted to in-frame clones and leaves out a portion. This sample has hundreds of thousands of clones, with around 89% found just once. The study, taken as a whole, reports: With respect to non-spike TCR breadth, vaccine and placebo recipients were similar.

The treatment denotes: roughly 20 received Ad26.COV2.S at low or high dose, single or two shots; about 5 received placebo; per-sample allocation not given. Samples came from day 63 after the first vaccine or placebo injection. The individual, an adult aged 18-55 years, was a donor in Boston. As its vector, the vaccine had Ad26, which expressed Wuhan-strain SARS-CoV-2 spike. Sequencing was performed on peripheral blood, taken in a trial of Ad26.COV2.S vaccine versus placebo. The chain uses TRBV19 and TRBJ1-3, with 7 bases aligning to TRBD1. The clonotype was recovered from a person aged 18 to 59 who received the Ad26.COV2.S COVID-19 vaccine or a placebo. The CDR3 protein is CASSTLDRAGNTIYF. In nucleotides, the CDR3 is TGTGCCAGTAGTACCCTAGACAGGGCTGGAAACACCATATATTTT.